The 27 T cell receptor beta chains listed next were all sequenced from one sample in a study of T cell responses to AZD1222 COVID-19 vaccine. Repertoires were generated with immunoSEQ multiplex PCR, while TCRdb's copy carries only in-frame clones and drops some. The sample contains around 120,000 clones, around 89% of which appear only once. Sequencing used peripheral blood, obtained 28 days after the second AZD1222 dose. The receptors were sampled from an adult who received the AZD1222 COVID-19 vaccine.

This chain joins TRBV30 and TRBJ2-3; D possibly corresponds to TRBD2 (7 bases). V lost 1 base and J 2 bases, leaving 10 bases between the germline ends. CDR1 is GTSNPN and CDR2 is SVGIG in the germline V gene (reference sequence). The CDR3 is 14 residues long. CDR3 nucleotide sequence: TGTGCCTGGAGTGAGGGGGACTACACAGATACGCAGTATTTT. It codes for CAWSEGDYTDTQYF.

The chain links TRBV7-3 to TRBJ2-3, with 9 bases that match TRBD2. This CDR3 has 14 residues. The germline gives CDR1 SGHTA, CDR2 FQGTGA. With 8 bases clipped from V and 8 bases from J, the junction kept 11 bases outside the gene matches. CDR3 nucleotide sequence: TGTGCCAGCGAAGAGACTAGCGGTTTTGGTACGCAGTATTTT. It yields the protein CASEETSGFGTQYF.

The rearrangement joins TRBV9 to TRBJ2-1; a possible D gene is TRBD1 (6 bases). This CDR3 is 17 amino acids long. Trimming left V 3 bases short and J 2 bases short, with 18 bases between. Germline CDR1 is SGDLS and CDR2 is YYNGEE. The CDR3 loop reads CASSEGVTSYPYNEQFF. CDR3 coding DNA: TGTGCCAGCAGCGAGGGGGTTACTAGTTACCCCTACAATGAGCAGTTCTTC.

The chain is built from TRBV14 and TRBJ2-2; D may be TRBD1 or TRBD2 (6 bases each). The V and J ends lost 4 bases and 2 bases respectively, with 14 bases between them. This CDR3 is 16 amino acids long. Germline values: CDR1 SGHDN, CDR2 FVKESK. This CDR3 is CASSRKWGANTGELFF. For the CDR3, the DNA is TGTGCCAGCAGCCGGAAATGGGGGGCCAACACCGGGGAGCTGTTTTTT.

This clone was counted between two and nine times. The chain has TRBV5-1 and TRBJ2-3; 7 nucleotides match TRBD1. V dropped 7 bases and J dropped 6; count of bases not matched to a gene: 8. Germline V CDR1 and CDR2: SGHRS, YFSETQ. The CDR3 runs 13 residues. The CDR3 sequence: CASGGQPLDTQYF. The CDR3 DNA sequence: TGCGCCAGCGGGGGACAGCCCCTGGATACGCAGTATTTT.

The rearrangement links TRBV6-5 to TRBJ2-7; perhaps TRBD2 as D (5 bases). The V gene's germline CDR1 is MNHEY and CDR2 SVGAGI. CDR3 length: 14 residues. V gave up 3 bases and J gave up 4 bases, with 13 bases separating them. CDR3 nucleotide sequence: TGTGCCAGCAGTTATTTCGGAGGCAGGTACGAGCAGTACTTC. It translates to CASSYFGGRYEQYF.

The chain employs TRBV5-1 and TRBJ2-5; 10 bases agree with TRBD1. Germline V gene data show CDR1 as SGHRS and CDR2 as YFSETQ. The CDR3 runs 15 residues. The V gene end was trimmed by 4 bases and the J gene end by 4 bases; junction bases not matched to a gene: 7. CDR3 amino acids: CASSLGTGVGETQYF. The DNA for the CDR3 is TGCGCCAGCAGCCTAGGGACAGGGGTCGGAGAGACCCAGTACTTC.

Turning to this clone: Other DNA sequences in the sample encode the same CDR3. The rearrangement joins TRBV28 to TRBJ2-1; D tentatively reads TRBD1 or TRBD2 (5 bases each). The CDR3 extends over 11 amino acids. V gave up 4 bases and J gave up 15 bases, with 13 bases separating them. CDR1 MDHEN and CDR2 SYDVKM come from the germline V gene. Written as DNA, the CDR3 is TGTGCCAGCAGTTACCGGGACCTTTGGTTCTTC. The encoded protein is CASSYRDLWFF. Drawing the rest from reference TRBV28 and TRBJ2-1, the complete variable domain is DVKVTQSSRYLVKRTGEKVFLECVQDMDHENMFWYRQDPGLGLRLIYFSYDVKMKEKGDIPEGYSVSREKKERFSLILESASTNQTSMYLCASSYRDLWFFGPGTRLTVL.

The sample holds a few counts of this clone. V is TRBV9 and J is TRBJ2-3; D not resolved. The germline V gene encodes CDR1 SGDLS and CDR2 YYNGEE. The CDR3 sequence is 12 residues long. V was pared by 4 bases and J by 5 bases, with 8 bases between. The CDR3 DNA is TGTGCCAGCAGCAATAGAGTAGATACGCAGTATTTT. It is translated as CASSNRVDTQYF. Based on the CDR3 plus reference TRBV9 and TRBJ2-3, the full variable domain is DSGVTQTPKHLITATGQRVTLRCSPRSGDLSVYWYQQSLDQGLQFLIQYYNGEERAKGNILERFSAQQFPDLHSELNLSSLELGDSALYFCASSNRVDTQYFGPGTRLTVL.

This chain uses TRBV3-1 (or the pseudogene TRBV3-2) with TRBJ1-1, with unresolved D. V was trimmed by 3 bases and J by 0 bases, leaving 11 bases between them. CDR1 and CDR2 (germline): LGHDT, YNNKEL (reference sequence). This CDR3 has 15 amino acids. As DNA, the CDR3 is TGTGCCAGCAGCCATTTCCTATACATGAACACTGAAGCTTTCTTT. Residues: CASSHFLYMNTEAFF.

V and J are TRBV11-1 and TRBJ1-1; 7 nucleotides match TRBD1. J lost 1 base, V lost 3 bases, and 5 bases had no gene match. The CDR3 runs 15 residues. CDR1 is SGHAT, CDR2 FQDESV, per germline (reference sequence). CDR3 protein: CASSFWRGPNTEAFF. The DNA of the CDR3 is TGTGCCAGCAGCTTTTGGAGGGGGCCGAACACTGAAGCTTTCTTT.

This clone was seen a single time. This chain joins TRBV12-3 or TRBV12-4 and TRBJ1-1; D unclear. V dropped 4 bases and J dropped 1 base, with 1 base sitting between them. CDR3 length: 11 amino acids. This CDR3 reads CASSSNTEAFF. As DNA, the CDR3 is TGTGCCAGCAGTTCGAACACTGAAGCTTTCTTT.

The gene calls are TRBV6-5 and TRBJ2-1, with D perhaps TRBD1 or TRBD2 (5 bases each). V was cut by 0 bases and J by 7 bases, with 16 bases left in between. The CDR3 sequence is 16 residues long. Germline CDR1 and CDR2: MNHEY and SVGAGI. CDR3 protein: CASSYSVGERVNEQFF. The CDR3 nucleotides read TGTGCCAGCAGTTACTCCGTGGGGGAGCGTGTGAATGAGCAGTTCTTC.

V usage is TRBV4-1 and J usage is TRBJ1-4, with 8 nucleotides matching TRBD1. Looked up from germline, CDR1 is MGHRA and CDR2 is YSYEKL. V was clipped by 3 bases and J by 8 bases; unmatched bases: 17. The CDR3 extends over 18 amino acids. Here the CDR3 reads CASSQSGGGAGGQEKLFF. The DNA for the CDR3 is TGCGCCAGCAGCCAGTCAGGGGGCGGGGCAGGGGGCCAAGAAAAACTGTTTTTT.

The chain combines TRBV2 with TRBJ1-1; 8 bases align to TRBD1. Germline loops: CDR1 SNHLY, CDR2 FYNNEI. Trimming cost V 0 bases and J 0 bases; bases outside gene matches: 6. CDR3 length: 17 amino acids. CDR3: CASSEAQGARLNTEAFF. The DNA of the CDR3 is TGTGCCAGCAGTGAAGCCCAGGGGGCTCGTTTGAACACTGAAGCTTTCTTT.

The chain is built from TRBV4-2 and TRBJ2-3; unclear D gene. The CDR3 is 16 amino acids. The V gene lost 3 bases and the J gene lost 6 bases, with 19 bases spanning the gap. Germline V gene lookup returns CDR1 LGHNA and CDR2 YNFKEQ. DNA for the CDR3: TGTGCCAGCAGCCATGATCTTCTGGCCCCGCTGGATACGCAGTATTTT. It yields the protein CASSHDLLAPLDTQYF.

The CDR3 nucleotides read TGTGCCAGCAGCATGTACGACAGGCCGAACACTGAAGCTTTCTTT. Residues: CASSMYDRPNTEAFF. The chain carries TRBV9 and TRBJ1-1; weak D call: TRBD1 (6 bases). The V gene lost 4 bases and the J gene lost 1 base, with 14 bases spanning the gap. CDR3 length equals 15 residues. From germline, CDR1 is SGDLS and CDR2 YYNGEE.

The chain uses TRBV4-1 and TRBJ2-3; possibly TRBD2 for D (5 bases). Germline V gene sequence: CDR1 MGHRA, CDR2 YSYEKL. The CDR3 is 15 residues long. Trimming took off 3 bases at V and 3 bases at J, with 13 bases between the two ends. CDR3 sequence reads: CASSHRGSRTDTQYF. Here the CDR3 DNA reads TGCGCCAGCAGCCACCGGGGTAGCCGGACAGATACGCAGTATTTT.

This chain uses TRBV5-6 with TRBJ1-2, with D unclear. V was shortened by 0 bases and J by 4 bases, with 7 bases between the two germline ends. The CDR3 is 13 residues long. In germline, CDR1 is SGHDT, CDR2 YYEEEE. CDR3 amino acids: CASSLGRTYGYTF. In nucleotides, the CDR3 is TGTGCCAGCAGCTTGGGCAGGACCTATGGCTACACCTTC.

The chain combines TRBV28 with TRBJ1-1; 7 positions agree with TRBD1. Germline loops: CDR1 MDHEN, CDR2 SYDVKM. Trimming cost V 3 bases and J 4 bases; bases outside gene matches: 8. The CDR3 sequence is 15 residues long. Here the CDR3 reads CASSFPWAGGTEAFF. CDR3 bases: TGTGCCAGCAGTTTCCCATGGGCAGGGGGCACTGAAGCTTTCTTT.

Here the CDR3 reads CASSLGTSGGSETQYF. The CDR3 nucleotides read TGCGCCAGCAGCTTGGGGACTAGCGGGGGGTCAGAGACCCAGTACTTC. The V call is TRBV5-1, the J call TRBJ2-5, with 14 bases matching TRBD2. The CDR3 contains 16 residues. Germline CDR1 is SGHRS and CDR2 is YFSETQ. J lost 4 bases, V lost 0 bases, and 2 bases had no gene match.

The chain joins TRBV18 to TRBJ1-6, with TRBD1 matching 7 bases. CDR1 and CDR2 (germline): KGHSH, LQKENI. The trim removed 6 bases at V and 0 bases at J, leaving 2 bases unmatched. There are 15 residues in the CDR3. The CDR3 loop reads CASSGTASYNSPLHF. The CDR3 region has the DNA TGTGCCAGCTCTGGGACAGCCTCCTATAATTCACCCCTCCACTTT.

V is TRBV9 and J is TRBJ2-1, with D uncertain. CDR3 length: 12 amino acids. Germline lookup yields CDR1 SGDLS and CDR2 YYNGEE. The ends were cut back, 4 bases at V and 8 bases at J, with 10 bases in the middle. The CDR3 loop is CASSRIGDEQFF. DNA for the CDR3: TGTGCCAGCAGCCGAATTGGGGATGAGCAGTTCTTC.

J is TRBJ1-1 and V is TRBV18, with unresolved D. CDR3 size: 15 residues. CDR1 is KGHSH and CDR2 is LQKENI in the germline V gene. The V gene lost 0 bases and the J gene lost 7 bases, with 15 bases spanning the gap. The CDR3 bases are TGTGCCAGCTCACCACCGTCTCGGCAGACCTATGAAGCTTTCTTT. This codes for CASSPPSRQTYEAFF.

The V and J genes are TRBV30 and TRBJ1-1; TRBD1 matches 7 bases. Germline CDR1 GTSNPN, CDR2 SVGIG (reference sequence). V lost 0 bases to trimming and J lost 7 bases; unmatched junction nucleotides: 5. CDR3 length: 13 residues. CDR3 bases: TGTGCCTGGAGTGTACAGGGGTTCGGTGAAGCTTTCTTT. Translated: CAWSVQGFGEAFF.

V and J are TRBV27 and TRBJ2-5; 10 bases match TRBD2. CDR1 is MNHEY, CDR2 SMNVEV, per germline (reference sequence). J was trimmed by 1 base and V by 5 bases; bases with no gene match: 10. The CDR3 loop spans 17 amino acids. Here the CDR3 reads CASSLLSGGSTQETQYF. For the CDR3, the DNA is TGTGCCAGCAGTCTACTTAGCGGGGGGAGCACCCAAGAGACCCAGTACTTC.

The V call is TRBV9, the J call TRBJ2-5; possibly TRBD1 or TRBD2 for D (5 bases each). V was shortened by 4 bases and J by 5 bases, with 12 bases between the two germline ends. Germline V gives CDR1 SGDLS, CDR2 YYNGEE. The CDR3 consists of 13 residues. The CDR3 sequence is CASSRGDLETQYF. DNA for the CDR3: TGTGCCAGCAGCCGGGGCGATTTGGAGACCCAGTACTTC.